These 15 T cell receptor beta chains came from one sample sequenced in a study of blood T cell repertoires in COVID-19. Sequencing was performed with immunoSEQ multiplex PCR; in TCRdb, only in-frame clones are kept and a portion is missing. The top ten hold 6.9% of the sample, which has tens of thousands of clones, around nine tenths seen once. The material sequenced was peripheral blood. Receptors were obtained from a human donor in a cohort sampled during active COVID-19.

This rearrangement joins TRBV11-2 to TRBJ2-2; D is undetermined. V gave up 2 bases and J gave up 4 bases, with 5 bases separating them. The germline CDR1 and CDR2 sequences are SGHAT and FQNNGV. The CDR3 extends over 13 amino acids. The CDR3: CASSLPSTGELFF. For the CDR3, the DNA is TGTGCCAGCAGCTTACCGAGCACCGGGGAGCTGTTTTTT.

The V gene is TRBV25-1, the J gene TRBJ1-1; D perhaps matches TRBD1 (6 bases). CDR1 and CDR2 (germline): MGHDK, SYGVNS. Trimming removed 5 bases from V and 1 base from J, with 14 bases in between. This CDR3 region has 15 residues. Here the CDR3 reads CASSPRRDKNTEAFF. Here the CDR3 DNA reads TGTGCCAGCAGTCCCCGCCGGGACAAGAACACTGAAGCTTTCTTT.

The chain employs TRBV29-1 and TRBJ2-7; 7 positions match TRBD1. The CDR3 is 12 amino acids. V dropped 6 bases and J dropped 4; count of bases not matched to a gene: 6. Germline V gene data show CDR1 as SQVTM and CDR2 as ANQGSEA. The DNA for the CDR3 is TGCAGCGTCCGAGACAGGGTATACGAGCAGTACTTC. It is translated as CSVRDRVYEQYF.

The chain employs TRBV18 and TRBJ1-6, with D uncertain. In germline, CDR1 is KGHSH, CDR2 LQKENI. The CDR3 spans 14 residues. The V end lost 3 bases, the J end lost 8 bases, and 11 bases lay between the germline ends. CDR3 region: CASSPTLRDSPLHF. The DNA of the CDR3 is TGTGCCAGCTCACCGACACTGAGGGATTCACCCCTCCACTTT.

The rearrangement uses TRBV7-2 and TRBJ2-5; TRBD1 matches 8 bases. The junction had 5 bases not matched to a gene; V was cut back by 5 bases and J by 9 bases. Per germline, CDR1 SGHTA and CDR2 FQGNSA. CDR3 size: 12 residues. The CDR3 DNA reads TGTGCCAGCAGCAAAACAGGGGGGCCCCAGTACTTC. This gives the protein CASSKTGGPQYF.

The genes are TRBV9 and TRBJ2-6; D is possibly TRBD1 (5 bases). The V end was cut by 2 bases, the J end by 0 bases, with 12 bases between. The CDR3 extends over 17 amino acids. CDR1 and CDR2 from the germline V gene are SGDLS and YYNGEE. CDR3 protein: CASSVNLQVSGANVLTF. As DNA, the CDR3 is TGTGCCAGCAGCGTCAACTTACAGGTCTCTGGGGCCAACGTCCTGACTTTC.

Here the CDR3 DNA reads TGTGCCAGCAGCCAAGCGGTACAGGGACCCCAGCATTTT. It is translated as CASSQAVQGPQHF. V is TRBV3-1 (or the pseudogene TRBV3-2) and J is TRBJ1-5, with a possible D match to TRBD1 (6 bases). V was shortened by 1 base and J by 10 bases, with 11 bases between the two germline ends. The V gene's germline CDR1 is LGHDT and CDR2 YNNKEL (reference sequence). The CDR3 spans 13 residues.

V and J are TRBV23-1 and TRBJ1-6; D ambiguous. TRBV23-1 is flagged as an ORF with uncertain function. CDR3 length equals 15 residues. Trimming took off 6 bases at V and 6 bases at J, with 15 bases between the two ends. The CDR3 region is CASSRRREGNSPLHF. In DNA, the CDR3 is TGCGCCAGCAGCCGACGAAGGGAGGGTAATTCACCCCTCCACTTT.

The J gene is TRBJ2-5, the V gene TRBV5-1, with D maybe TRBD2 (6 bases). The CDR3 is 17 residues long. In germline, CDR1 is SGHRS, CDR2 YFSETQ. Trimming left V 0 bases short and J 5 bases short, with 20 bases between. The CDR3 coding sequence is TGCGCCAGCAGCTTGGGGACGGCCGTCGGGAGTCTGGAGACCCAGTACTTC. Translated, it gives CASSLGTAVGSLETQYF.

This clone was counted between two and nine times. The rearrangement links TRBV6-5 to TRBJ2-7, with 7 nucleotides matching TRBD2. The J segment lost 1 base and the V segment lost 6 bases, leaving 3 bases of the junction unmatched. This CDR3 has 13 residues. Per the germline V gene, CDR1 is MNHEY and CDR2 is SVGAGI. This CDR3 reads CASRGRGSYEQYF. DNA for the CDR3: TGTGCCAGCAGGGGGAGGGGTTCCTACGAGCAGTACTTC.

The DNA of the CDR3 is TGTGCCACCAGCAGAGACAGGGCATCTGGGGCCAACGTCCTGACTTTC. This codes for CATSRDRASGANVLTF. The V gene is TRBV15, the J gene TRBJ2-6; D perhaps matches TRBD1 (5 bases). Trimming stripped 0 bases from V and 1 base from J, with 7 bases between. The CDR3 extends over 16 amino acids. Germline V CDR1 and CDR2: LNHNV, YYDKDF (reference sequence).

The rearrangement links TRBV12-3 or TRBV12-4 to TRBJ2-5; perhaps TRBD2 as D (6 bases). V lost 7 bases and J 7 bases, leaving 16 bases between the germline ends. CDR3 length equals 13 residues. In nucleotides, the CDR3 is TGTGCCAGCACCTGGGAGACCGGGGGGACCCAGTACTTC. Encoded protein: CASTWETGGTQYF.

This clone was counted once. This chain joins TRBV7-2 and TRBJ1-2, with 7 bases lining up with TRBD1. V lost 7 bases and J lost 7; bases outside the gene matches: 9. In germline, CDR1 is SGHTA, CDR2 FQGNSA. The CDR3 spans 13 residues. The DNA for the CDR3 is TGTGCCAGCACAACAGGGGCTTTGTTTGGCTACACCTTC. The encoded protein is CASTTGALFGYTF.

This clone has just one count. The chain joins TRBV10-3 to TRBJ1-6; perhaps TRBD1 as D (5 bases). This CDR3 is 12 amino acids long. In germline, CDR1 is ENHRY, CDR2 SYGVKD. Trimming pared 6 bases from V and 10 bases from J, leaving 10 bases between. Here the CDR3 DNA reads TGTGCCATCAGGCCGGAGGGGTCACCCCTCCACTTT. Translation: CAIRPEGSPLHF.

The rearrangement links TRBV11-2 to TRBJ1-2; D remains unclear. V dropped 1 base and J dropped 8 bases, with 14 bases sitting between them. The germline CDR1 and CDR2 sequences are SGHAT and FQNNGV. This CDR3 has 14 residues. The CDR3 region is CASSLGSALGGYTF. DNA for the CDR3: TGTGCCAGCAGCTTAGGTTCCGCTCTGGGCGGCTACACCTTC.